Below are 4 T cell receptor beta chains sequenced from a single sample in a study of blood T cells in healthy people across ages. A second PCR of 7 to 11 cycles used a sample-barcoded 5' primer and a J-beta primer mix. TCRdb ran MiXCR on the 5' RACE reads and lists one entry per CDR3 protein. The sample lists 1.5 million to 1.8 million distinct CDR3 sequences, around 40% occurring once. Sequences were obtained from blood. These receptors were taken from a woman in her late teens or twenties in good health.

V gene TRBV29-1 combines with J gene TRBJ1-2, with 9 bases lining up with TRBD1. Germline CDR1 reads SQVTM; CDR2 reads ANQGSEA. V trimming: 1 base; J trimming: 4 bases; junction bases outside the gene matches: 4. The CDR3 contains 14 residues. The CDR3 bases are TGCAGCGTTGAAGTTTGGACAGGGGCCTATGGCTACACCTTC. It codes for CSVEVWTGAYGYTF.

This clonotype was counted a few times. The gene calls are TRBV2 and TRBJ2-3; 8 bases line up with TRBD2. The CDR3 has 16 amino acids. Per germline, CDR1 SNHLY and CDR2 FYNNEI. V was pared by 6 bases and J by 2 bases, with 10 bases of the junction left unmatched. The CDR3 region is CASREPGTRPTDTQYF. In DNA form, the CDR3 reads TGTGCCAGCAGGGAACCCGGGACTAGGCCCACAGATACGCAGTATTTT.

This clonotype was counted a few times. This chain joins TRBV7-2 and TRBJ2-7, with a tentative D call TRBD1 (6 bases). The V gene's germline CDR1 is SGHTA and CDR2 FQGNSA. The length of the CDR3 is 14 residues. Trimming removed 4 bases from V and 3 bases from J, with 13 bases in between. The CDR3 loop is CASSSRGVVYEQYF. The CDR3, as DNA: TGTGCCAGCAGCTCCAGGGGAGTCGTCTACGAGCAGTACTTC. The full variable domain, rest sourced from reference TRBV7-2 and TRBJ2-7, is GAGVSQSPSNKVTEKGKDVELRCDPISGHTALYWYRQSLGQGLEFLIYFQGNSAPDKSGLPSDRFSAERTGGSVSTLTIQRTQQEDSAVYLCASSSRGVVYEQYFGPGTRLTVT.

The chain couples TRBV7-2 to TRBJ2-2, with TRBD2 as a possible D gene (5 bases). Germline V gives CDR1 SGHTA, CDR2 FQGNSA. V was clipped by 6 bases and J by 3 bases, with 11 bases between them. The CDR3 has 14 amino acids. The CDR3: CASSSDFYTGELFF. In DNA form, the CDR3 reads TGTGCCAGCAGTTCGGACTTTTACACCGGGGAGCTGTTTTTT.